The rows below give T cell receptor beta chains drawn from one sample of a study of blood T cell repertoires in COVID-19. Clones were sequenced by immunoSEQ multiplex PCR, and TCRdb holds only the in-frame ones, with some missing. The repertoire has about 250,000 clones, approximately 89% of them found once; the top ten carry roughly 6.7%. The sequenced material came from peripheral blood. These receptors were collected from a woman in her twenties or thirties with COVID-19, enrolled during active disease. The CDR3 runs from the conserved cysteine through the conserved F or W. The order of the fields is D gene, V gene, J gene, clone size, CDR3 protein, CDR3 DNA. D genes are given only for firm matches. The size field is filled for only some rows; it gives once, few, many or a size class.

TRBD2	TRBV4-2	TRBJ2-2	.	CASSQTSGGGTGELFF	TGTGCCAGCAGCCAAACTAGCGGGGGGGGCACCGGGGAGCTGTTTTTT
TRBD2	TRBV10-3	TRBJ2-3	.	CAISGAGGVPDTQYF	TGTGCCATCAGTGGGGCCGGGGGGGTCCCAGATACGCAGTATTTT
.	TRBV4-2	TRBJ1-5	.	CASSQERAGLIGGNQPQHF	TGTGCCAGCAGCCAAGAACGGGCTGGTCTAATAGGGGGCAATCAGCCCCAGCATTTT
.	TRBV5-1	TRBJ2-5	few	CASSTEGVQETQYF	TGCGCCAGCAGCACCGAGGGGGTGCAAGAGACCCAGTACTTC
.	TRBV11-2	TRBJ2-7	.	CASSLGVRGREQYF	TGTGCCAGCAGCTTAGGGGTTAGAGGGAGGGAGCAGTACTTC
.	TRBV4-2	TRBJ2-3	.	CASSQDDAGTLADTQYF	TGTGCCAGCAGCCAAGACGATGCCGGGACACTGGCGGATACGCAGTATTTT
TRBD1	TRBV30	TRBJ2-4	.	CAGDRERSIQYF	TGTGCCGGTGACAGGGAGCGGAGCATTCAGTACTTC
.	TRBV11-2	TRBJ2-7	.	CASSRRTAYEQYF	TGTGCCAGCAGCCGCCGGACAGCATACGAGCAGTACTTC
.	TRBV9	TRBJ1-5	few	CASSVAANSNQPQHF	TGTGCCAGCAGCGTAGCCGCTAATAGCAATCAGCCCCAGCATTTT
TRBD1	TRBV27	TRBJ2-5	.	CASSSTQGAWETQYF	TGTGCCAGCAGTTCGACACAGGGGGCATGGGAGACCCAGTACTTC